What follows are 15 T cell receptor beta chains derived from one specimen sequenced in a study of blood T cell repertoires in COVID-19. Profiling relied on immunoSEQ multiplex PCR, and the TCRdb table lists in-frame clones only, not all of them. The sample shows 35,000 to 50,000 clones, under 80% of them seen only once. The sequenced material came from peripheral blood. The receptor source for this set is an elderly man with acute or convalescent COVID-19.

This clone was counted only a few times. The chain couples TRBV12-3 or TRBV12-4 to TRBJ2-7, with D possibly TRBD1 on 5 matching bases. The V end was cut by 3 bases, the J end by 2 bases, with 8 bases between. The CDR3 covers 13 residues. The CDR3 nucleotides are TGTGCCAGCAGTTTTGGACACCCCTACGAGCAGTACTTC. Translation: CASSFGHPYEQYF.

V gene TRBV7-2 combines with J gene TRBJ1-2; no reliable D call. V gave up 1 base and J gave up 4 bases, with 16 bases separating them. CDR1 is SGHTA, CDR2 FQGNSA, per germline. This CDR3 comprises 16 residues. CDR3: CASSLGPLGDGYGYTF. The CDR3 DNA follows: TGTGCCAGCAGCTTAGGGCCCCTAGGAGACGGCTATGGCTACACCTTC.

The chain carries TRBV6-4 and TRBJ2-7, with D perhaps TRBD2 (5 bases). From germline, CDR1 is MRHNA and CDR2 SNTAGT. This CDR3 contains 14 residues. Trimming left V 8 bases short and J 8 bases short, with 22 bases between. CDR3 DNA: TGTGCCAGCGGGAGACATCACTTCGGAGTGAAGCAGTACTTC. It is translated as CASGRHHFGVKQYF.

The chain combines TRBV7-6 with TRBJ2-7; 9 positions agree with TRBD1. Trimming at V came to 5 bases and at J to 3 bases, leaving 8 bases not matched to a gene. From germline, CDR1 is SGHVS and CDR2 FNYEAQ. This CDR3 is built from 15 residues. The CDR3 DNA reads TGTGCCAGCAGCCGGGACCGGGACAGGGTCTACGAGCAGTACTTC. Its protein product is CASSRDRDRVYEQYF.

This chain joins TRBV5-1 and TRBJ2-7; 9 bases agree with TRBD1. Trimming took 5 bases from V and 0 from J; bases not matched to a gene: 3. Germline V gene sequence: CDR1 SGHRS, CDR2 YFSETQ. The CDR3 is 14 amino acids. The CDR3 DNA is TGCGCCAGCAGTCGACAGGGGGACTCCTACGAGCAGTACTTC. Residues: CASSRQGDSYEQYF.

V is TRBV5-1 and J is TRBJ2-7, with TRBD2 matching over 12 bases. Germline V lookup: CDR1 SGHRS, CDR2 YFSETQ. This CDR3 is 17 amino acids long. Trimming removed 2 bases from V and 2 bases from J; junction bases left unmatched: 8. CDR3 sequence (DNA): TGCGCCAGCAGCTTCGAAACTAGCGGGGGGTACACCTACGAGCAGTACTTC. As protein: CASSFETSGGYTYEQYF.

The rearrangement uses TRBV18 and TRBJ2-7; D is undetermined. Germline CDR1 KGHSH, CDR2 LQKENI. This CDR3 is built from 13 residues. Trimming took off 2 bases at V and 2 bases at J, with 7 bases between the two ends. The CDR3 sequence: CASSPMTAYEQYF. The CDR3 DNA is TGTGCCAGCTCACCAATGACTGCCTACGAGCAGTACTTC.

The genes are TRBV19 and TRBJ1-1; 9 bases are a match to TRBD1. This CDR3 region has 14 residues. V lost 10 bases and J lost 1; bases outside the gene matches: 7. Germline V CDR1 and CDR2: LNHDA, SQIVND (reference sequence). CDR3 sequence: CATGQGHRNTEAFF. CDR3 DNA: TGTGCCACCGGACAGGGGCATAGGAACACTGAAGCTTTCTTT.

The rearrangement links TRBV7-9 to TRBJ1-6, with unresolved D. CDR1 and CDR2 (germline): SEHNR, FQNEAQ (reference sequence). The CDR3 is 15 amino acids. V was pared by 1 base and J by 9 bases, with 13 bases between. In nucleotides, the CDR3 is TGTGCCAGCAGCTTAGGGGCGGGGAGACTTTCACCCCTCCACTTT. Its translation: CASSLGAGRLSPLHF.

A few counts support this clone. V gene TRBV27 combines with J gene TRBJ1-6; perhaps TRBD1 as D (6 bases). Germline assignment: CDR1 MNHEY and CDR2 SMNVEV (reference sequence). Between the trimmed V and J ends, which lost 6 bases and 8 bases, there was a span of 11 bases. The CDR3 extends over 13 amino acids. CDR3 protein: CASSRGFDSPLHF. The CDR3 DNA is TGTGCCAGCAGCAGGGGATTCGATTCACCCCTCCACTTT.

This chain links TRBV24-1 with TRBJ2-7; TRBD1 agrees at 11 bases. With V trimmed by 2 bases and J by 3 bases, 2 bases remained unmatched. The CDR3 totals 15 residues. Germline CDR1 and CDR2: KGHDR and SFDVKD. This CDR3 reads CATSDSGTGGYEQYF. DNA for the CDR3: TGTGCCACCAGTGATTCCGGGACAGGGGGCTACGAGCAGTACTTC.

The rearrangement joins TRBV6-5 to TRBJ1-5; 11 positions match TRBD1. V was clipped by 7 bases and J by 4 bases; unmatched bases: 3. CDR3 length: 14 amino acids. Per germline, CDR1 MNHEY and CDR2 SVGAGI. In DNA form, the CDR3 reads TGTGCCAGCACCGGGACAGGGGGTAATCAGCCCCAGCATTTT. Its translation is CASTGTGGNQPQHF.

There are a few counts of this clone. This sequence joins TRBV10-1 and TRBJ1-1; possibly TRBD1 for D (5 bases). Trimming shortened V by 3 bases and J by 6 bases, and 14 bases separated the two germline ends. The length of the CDR3 is 14 residues. Per the germline V gene, CDR1 is WNHNN and CDR2 is SYGVQD (reference sequence). CDR3 nucleotide sequence: TGCGCCAGCAGTGAAGCCGGGACTAAGGCTGAAGCTTTCTTT. Amino acid sequence: CASSEAGTKAEAFF.

The chain combines TRBV4-1 with TRBJ2-3, with D uncertain. CDR1 is MGHRA and CDR2 is YSYEKL in the germline V gene. The CDR3 has 12 residues. Deletions cut 0 bases from V and 5 bases from J, with 3 bases between. For the CDR3, the DNA is TGCGCCAGCAGCCAAGACAGAGATACGCAGTATTTT. Encoded protein: CASSQDRDTQYF.

This chain uses TRBV6-5 with TRBJ2-2; D uncertain. Germline loops: CDR1 MNHEY, CDR2 SVGAGI. This CDR3 has 12 residues. Deletions cut 7 bases from V and 3 bases from J, with 6 bases between. This CDR3 is CASTADTGELFF. DNA for the CDR3: TGTGCCAGCACTGCGGACACCGGGGAGCTGTTTTTT.